This TCR beta chain was recovered during a study of cytomegalovirus exposure and HLA in healthy donors. A note on this clone: Its antigen is not known.

The ends lost 5 bases at V and 5 bases at J; junction bases unmatched: 11. The CDR3 covers 17 residues. From germline, CDR1 is SNHLY and CDR2 FYNNEI. General study findings and limits: 150 to 200 TCR beta chains were listed as cytomegalovirus-associated. In a later analysis, at a false discovery rate of 0.05, under 20,000 TCR beta sequences matched HLA alleles. CMV serostatus stood as the only immune exposure information on hand. In the analysis, some V segments, TRBV6-2 and TRBV6-3 included, were excluded as indistinguishable.

Both 60 Vbeta primers and 13 Jbeta primers went into the PCR. Some clones are missing from TCRdb's copy, which holds only in-frame ones; the method was immunoSEQ multiplex PCR. In all, the sample yields 35,000 to 45,000 clones. Sequencing was carried out using PBMCs. This sequence originates from a man between 25 and 39 years old in good health and CMV-seronegative. The chain combines TRBV2 with TRBJ2-1; the match to TRBD2 covers 11 bases. CDR3 in amino acids: CASSPFGLAGGDNEQFF. CDR3 bases: TGTGCCAGCAGTCCATTTGGTCTAGCGGGGGGAGACAATGAGCAGTTCTTC.